The present T cell receptor (beta chain) was sequenced within a study of Ad26.COV2.S vaccination and SARS-CoV-2 variants. Regarding the study as a whole: Reported post-vaccination CD8+ and CD4+ T cell responses to spike showed substantial breadth.

This table comes from immunoSEQ multiplex PCR, and its TCRdb copy is limited to in-frame clones, with some not included. The sample consists of 300,000 to 500,000 clones, 88% of them appearing once. The treatment was: around 19 received Ad26.COV2.S at low or high dose, single or two shots; about five received placebo; per-sample allocation not given. Sample collection was performed on day 63 after the first vaccine or placebo injection. About this clone itself: The antigen is undetermined.

This CDR3 comprises 14 residues. V gave up 8 bases and J gave up 5 bases, with 18 bases separating them. Germline V gene sequence: CDR1 MNHEY, CDR2 SMNVEV (reference sequence). V gene TRBV27 combines with J gene TRBJ2-5; D is unresolved. The sample consisted of peripheral blood, taken in a trial of Ad26.COV2.S vaccine versus placebo. The TCR originated in a person aged 18-65 years who received the Ad26.COV2.S COVID-19 vaccine or a placebo. The CDR3 protein is CASSSGLVRETQYF. The CDR3 DNA reads TGTGCCAGCTCGTCCGGGCTAGTTCGGGAGACCCAGTACTTC.